Following are 32 T cell receptor beta chains from one sample sequenced in a study of OX40 agonist ivuxolimab in advanced cancers. Generated by immunoSEQ multiplex PCR, the TCRdb table keeps only in-frame clones and is missing some. The sample yields tens of thousands of clones, about 82% seen once. Here the sequenced sample was CD4+ or CD8+ T cells sorted from blood, taken in a trial of the OX40 agonist ivuxolimab. Source of these receptors: an adult with an advanced solid tumor such as melanoma, head and neck, liver or kidney cancer.

The rearrangement links TRBV5-6 to TRBJ1-6; tentatively, D is TRBD1 (5 bases). The V gene lost 4 bases and the J gene lost 9 bases, with 14 bases spanning the gap. The CDR3 length is 14 residues. Germline CDR1 reads SGHDT; CDR2 reads YYEEEE. This CDR3 reads CASSQGGFGSPLHF. The CDR3 region has the DNA TGTGCCAGCAGCCAGGGAGGGTTCGGTTCACCCCTCCACTTT.

J is TRBJ2-6 and V is TRBV30; D might be TRBD2 (6 bases). Looked up from germline, CDR1 is GTSNPN and CDR2 is SVGIG (reference sequence). This CDR3 has 16 amino acids. Trimming removed 0 bases at V and 1 base at J, with 10 bases between. The CDR3 spells CAWSVSGVSGANVLTF. The CDR3 bases are TGTGCCTGGAGTGTTAGCGGCGTTTCTGGGGCCAACGTCCTGACTTTC. The full variable domain, in which reference TRBV30 and TRBJ2-6 provide the parts outside the CDR3, is SQTIHQWPATLVQPVGSPLSLECTVEGTSNPNLYWYRQAAGRGLQLLFYSVGIGQISSEVPQNLSASRPQDRQFILSSKKLLLSDSGFYLCAWSVSGVSGANVLTFGAGSRLTVL.

This clone has just a few counts. The rearrangement links TRBV9 to TRBJ1-2, with a possible D match to TRBD1 (5 bases). The ends were cut back, 3 bases at V and 7 bases at J, with 10 bases in the middle. Germline V lookup: CDR1 SGDLS, CDR2 YYNGEE. The CDR3 loop spans 12 amino acids. The CDR3 DNA is TGTGCCAGCAGCGCCCAAGGGGCTGGCTACACCTTC. Protein sequence: CASSAQGAGYTF.

This sequence joins TRBV4-1 and TRBJ2-1; 11 bases fit TRBD2. Germline V gene data show CDR1 as MGHRA and CDR2 as YSYEKL. The CDR3 extends over 17 amino acids. The J segment lost 6 bases and the V segment lost 0 bases, leaving 7 bases of the junction unmatched. This chain's CDR3 is CASSQDFRLAGSNEQFF. CDR3 DNA sequence: TGCGCCAGCAGCCAAGATTTTCGACTAGCGGGGAGCAATGAGCAGTTCTTC.

V and J are TRBV7-9 and TRBJ1-2; D is undetermined. The V and J ends lost 1 base and 7 bases respectively, with 10 bases between them. Germline V CDR1 and CDR2: SEHNR, FQNEAQ (reference sequence). This CDR3 spans 13 amino acids. CDR3 sequence (DNA): TGTGCCAGCAGCTTAGGGGAAGAGGGTGGCTACACCTTC. Protein sequence: CASSLGEEGGYTF.

This chain joins TRBV6-5 and TRBJ2-7; 7 bases map to TRBD1. Per the germline V gene, CDR1 is MNHEY and CDR2 is SVGAGI. Trimming cost V 4 bases and J 3 bases; bases outside gene matches: 3. The CDR3 extends over 13 amino acids. The CDR3 DNA reads TGTGCCAGCAGTTTTCACAGGGGCTACGAGCAGTACTTC. Translated, it gives CASSFHRGYEQYF.

The chain is built from TRBV19 and TRBJ1-1; perhaps TRBD1 as D (6 bases). CDR1 is LNHDA, CDR2 SQIVND, per germline (reference sequence). The CDR3 has 15 residues. V gave up 9 bases and J gave up 4 bases, with 21 bases separating them. CDR3 sequence: CASQIGGPGGTEAFF. In nucleotides, the CDR3 is TGTGCCAGCCAAATCGGGGGGCCGGGGGGCACTGAAGCTTTCTTT.

The chain carries TRBV7-6 and TRBJ2-2; TRBD1 matches at 8 bases. With 1 base clipped from V and 6 bases from J, the junction kept 4 bases outside the gene matches. This CDR3 region has 15 residues. Germline CDR1 is SGHVS and CDR2 is FNYEAQ. CDR3 amino acids: CASSLGTGSAGELFF. In DNA, the CDR3 is TGTGCCAGCAGCTTAGGGACAGGGTCCGCCGGGGAGCTGTTTTTT.

CDR3 residues: CASSESGFTGGFSYNSPLHF. In nucleotides, the CDR3 is TGTGCCAGCAGTGAATCGGGCTTTACAGGGGGGTTCTCCTATAATTCACCCCTCCACTTT. V gene TRBV2 combines with J gene TRBJ1-6; 8 nucleotides match TRBD1. The V segment lost 2 bases and the J segment 0 bases; nucleotides outside the gene matches: 12. The CDR3 is 20 residues long. CDR1 is SNHLY, CDR2 FYNNEI, per germline. The whole variable domain, filled in from reference TRBV2 and TRBJ1-6, reads EPEVTQTPSHQVTQMGQEVILRCVPISNHLYFYWYRQILGQKVEFLVSFYNNEISEKSEIFDDQFSVERPDGSNFTLKIRSTKLEDSAMYFCASSESGFTGGFSYNSPLHFGNGTRLTVT.

This chain links TRBV4-1 with TRBJ1-2; no clear D gene. Trimming cost V 1 base and J 2 bases, with 17 bases left between them. The CDR3 extends over 17 amino acids. The V gene's germline CDR1 is MGHRA and CDR2 YSYEKL. CDR3 residues: CASSQAGSSLTNYGYTF. For the CDR3, the DNA is TGCGCCAGCAGCCAAGCAGGCAGCTCCCTAACGAACTATGGCTACACCTTC.

The chain couples TRBV28 to TRBJ2-1; TRBD1 matches 7 bases. Germline V gene sequence: CDR1 MDHEN, CDR2 SYDVKM. V lost 3 bases and J lost 7; bases outside the gene matches: 6. This CDR3 has 14 residues. For the CDR3, the DNA is TGTGCCAGCAGTTTTGACAGGGTTAGAAATGAGCAGTTCTTC. Protein: CASSFDRVRNEQFF.

CDR3 sequence (DNA): TGTGCCATCAGTGAGTCGGGCGGGGGACTGAGGCATTCACCCCTCCACTTT. This translates into CAISESGGGLRHSPLHF. This chain links TRBV10-3 with TRBJ1-6; a weak D match, TRBD1 (5 bases). Trimming shortened V by 0 bases and J by 8 bases, and 17 bases separated the two germline ends. This CDR3 is built from 17 residues. Germline assignment: CDR1 ENHRY and CDR2 SYGVKD.

This clone was counted only a few times. This chain connects TRBV30 to TRBJ1-4; the D gene is possibly TRBD1 (5 bases). Germline V lookup: CDR1 GTSNPN, CDR2 SVGIG (reference sequence). Trimming cost V 5 bases and J 2 bases, with 12 bases left between them. The length of the CDR3 is 14 residues. As DNA, the CDR3 is TGTGCCTGGTCCCGGCGACAGACTAATGAAAAACTGTTTTTT. As protein: CAWSRRQTNEKLFF.

About this clone itself: Germline is not matched at one junction end, which may reflect a read error. V is TRBV7-2 and J is TRBJ1-2, with D tentatively TRBD1 (5 bases). Germline CDR1 reads SGHTA; CDR2 reads FQGNSA. The CDR3 has 12 amino acids. In DNA, the CDR3 is TGTGCCAGCAGCTACTGGGGGACCAGCCTGCTCTTC. Protein product: CASSYWGTSLLF.

The rearrangement links TRBV6-6 to TRBJ1-6; the D is unclear. Germline V CDR1 and CDR2: MNHNY, SVGAGI (reference sequence). V lost 7 bases, J lost 9 bases, and 16 bases lay in between. This CDR3 has 14 amino acids. This CDR3 reads CASNRIGSGSPLHF. The CDR3 bases are TGTGCCAGCAATAGGATCGGGTCTGGTTCACCCCTCCACTTT.

The CDR3 region is CASSLGQMNTEAFF. The CDR3 bases are TGTGCCAGCAGTCTCGGACAGATGAACACTGAAGCTTTCTTT. The chain recombines TRBV28 with TRBJ1-1; TRBD1 is a possible D gene (6 bases). This CDR3 is built from 14 residues. Germline V lookup: CDR1 MDHEN, CDR2 SYDVKM. V lost 5 bases to trimming and J lost 0 bases, with 10 bases between them.

This clone was picked up one time. This chain uses TRBV19 with TRBJ1-1; D remains ambiguous. V lost 4 bases, J lost 1 base, and 10 bases lay in between. Germline V gene data show CDR1 as LNHDA and CDR2 as SQIVND (reference sequence). The CDR3 sequence is 14 residues long. The CDR3, as DNA: TGTGCCAGTAGTAGGGAGAGATCGAACACTGAAGCTTTCTTT. Encoded protein: CASSRERSNTEAFF.

Only a few counts were recorded for this clone. The chain carries TRBV11-3 and TRBJ2-1; 7 bases are shared with TRBD1. This CDR3 contains 15 residues. Germline loops: CDR1 SGHNT, CDR2 YENEEA. V was clipped by 5 bases and J by 0 bases; unmatched bases: 4. The CDR3 sequence is CASSPRDSSYNEQFF. CDR3 DNA: TGTGCCAGCAGCCCCAGGGACAGCTCCTACAATGAGCAGTTCTTC. Based on the CDR3 plus reference TRBV11-3 and TRBJ2-1, the full variable domain is EAGVVQSPRYKIIEKKQPVAFWCNPISGHNTLYWYLQNLGQGPELLIRYENEEAVDDSQLPKDRFSAERLKGVDSTLKIQPAELGDSAVYLCASSPRDSSYNEQFFGPGTRLTVL.

A single count supports this clone. The rearrangement uses TRBV5-6 and TRBJ2-5, with 10 bases lining up with TRBD1. This CDR3 comprises 15 residues. Germline assignment: CDR1 SGHDT and CDR2 YYEEEE. J was trimmed by 1 base and V by 4 bases; bases with no gene match: 4. CDR3 residues: CASSPDRGLQETQYF. CDR3 nucleotides: TGTGCCAGCAGCCCCGACAGGGGGCTCCAAGAGACCCAGTACTTC. The whole variable domain, filled in from reference TRBV5-6 and TRBJ2-5, reads DAGVTQSPTHLIKTRGQQVTLRCSPKSGHDTVSWYQQALGQGPQFIFQYYEEEERQRGNFPDRFSGHQFPNYSSELNVNALLLGDSALYLCASSPDRGLQETQYFGPGTRLLVL.

V usage is TRBV7-2 and J usage is TRBJ2-7; 10 bases align to TRBD2. Germline CDR1 reads SGHTA; CDR2 reads FQGNSA. V dropped 2 bases and J dropped 4; count of bases not matched to a gene: 8. This CDR3 region has 16 residues. CDR3 DNA: TGTGCCAGCAGCTTACGAGGCAGCGGGGGGGCTTACGAGCAGTACTTC. This encodes CASSLRGSGGAYEQYF.

The chain recombines TRBV7-3 with TRBJ2-2, with TRBD1 matching 10 bases. Germline CDR1 reads SGHTA; CDR2 reads FQGTGA. The V and J ends lost 2 bases and 6 bases, in that order; junction bases with no gene match: 6. The CDR3 length is 16 residues. CDR3 nucleotides: TGTGCCAGCAGCTTAGGGGACAGGGGAGGCGCCGGGGAGCTGTTTTTT. The encoded protein is CASSLGDRGGAGELFF.

V and J are TRBV19 and TRBJ2-2, with D hard to call. The CDR3 contains 12 residues. CDR1 is LNHDA and CDR2 is SQIVND in the germline V gene (reference sequence). V was trimmed by 3 bases and J by 11 bases, leaving 10 bases between them. CDR3 coding DNA: TGTGCCAGTAGTATCCGGACGGACGAGCTGTTTTTT. It encodes CASSIRTDELFF.

This chain uses TRBV27 with TRBJ1-1; D is undetermined. The V gene lost 6 bases and the J gene lost 4 bases, with 12 bases spanning the gap. The CDR3 is made up of 13 amino acids. Germline V gene data show CDR1 as MNHEY and CDR2 as SMNVEV (reference sequence). Written as DNA, the CDR3 is TGTGCCAGCAGCCATAAACTGGGCACTGAAGCTTTCTTT. It encodes CASSHKLGTEAFF.

This chain uses TRBV28 with TRBJ1-3; D is unclear. Per the germline V gene, CDR1 is MDHEN and CDR2 is SYDVKM. This CDR3 is built from 11 residues. V lost 7 bases to trimming and J lost 6 bases, with 7 bases between them. CDR3 protein: CASTGENTIYF. Here the CDR3 DNA reads TGTGCCAGCACCGGGGAAAACACCATATATTTT.

The J gene is TRBJ1-1, the V gene TRBV14; D remains ambiguous. The CDR3 runs 13 residues. V was pared by 6 bases and J by 1 base, with 9 bases between. Germline V CDR1 and CDR2: SGHDN, FVKESK. The CDR3 spells CASRRSGNTEAFF. In DNA form, the CDR3 reads TGTGCCAGCAGGCGGTCGGGGAACACTGAAGCTTTCTTT.

V is TRBV28 and J is TRBJ1-6, with a tentative D call TRBD1 (5 bases). Trimming removed 2 bases from V and 8 bases from J, with 13 bases in between. Germline V CDR1 and CDR2: MDHEN, SYDVKM. CDR3 length: 15 amino acids. The DNA of the CDR3 is TGTGCCAGCAGTTTAGGGGGGTCGAGTGATTCACCCCTCCACTTT. Its translation: CASSLGGSSDSPLHF.

This rearrangement joins TRBV6-4 to TRBJ1-2, with D possibly TRBD1 on 5 matching bases. The CDR3 extends over 15 amino acids. V shed 6 bases and J shed 2 bases, with 16 bases lying between them. Germline lookup yields CDR1 MRHNA and CDR2 SNTAGT. The DNA of the CDR3 is TGTGCCAGCAGCGAAGGGGCCGCGGGGAACTATGGCTACACCTTC. Translated: CASSEGAAGNYGYTF.

The genes are TRBV11-1 and TRBJ2-1, with D possibly TRBD2 on 6 matching bases. CDR1 SGHAT and CDR2 FQDESV come from the germline V gene (reference sequence). The CDR3 runs to 14 residues. V lost 3 bases, J lost 4 bases, and 10 bases lay in between. CDR3: CASSFRDSYNEQFF. The CDR3 nucleotides are TGTGCCAGCAGCTTTAGGGACTCATACAATGAGCAGTTCTTC.

The chain uses TRBV18 and TRBJ2-7, with 8 nucleotides matching TRBD1. Germline loops: CDR1 KGHSH, CDR2 LQKENI. The ends lost 3 bases at V and 1 base at J; junction bases unmatched: 2. The CDR3 contains 14 residues. The CDR3 region is CASSPGQDSYEQYF. In DNA form, the CDR3 reads TGTGCCAGCTCACCGGGACAGGATTCCTACGAGCAGTACTTC.

This rearrangement joins TRBV29-1 to TRBJ2-3, with TRBD1 identical over 9 bases. Germline values: CDR1 SQVTM, CDR2 ANQGSEA. The CDR3 length is 14 residues. Trimming cost V 3 bases and J 4 bases; bases outside gene matches: 5. CDR3 protein: CSVDRDRAPDTQYF. The CDR3 DNA is TGCAGCGTTGACCGGGACAGGGCTCCAGATACGCAGTATTTT.

This chain joins TRBV14 and TRBJ2-7; tentative D call: TRBD2 (7 bases). Germline CDR1 and CDR2: SGHDN and FVKESK. The CDR3 spans 13 residues. V dropped 10 bases and J dropped 3 bases, with 16 bases sitting between them. The CDR3 sequence is CANKAGHFYEQYF. CDR3 sequence (DNA): TGTGCCAACAAAGCGGGACATTTCTACGAGCAGTACTTC.

This rearrangement joins TRBV11-2 to TRBJ2-1, with 13 nucleotides matching TRBD2. Germline V gene lookup returns CDR1 SGHAT and CDR2 FQNNGV. V gave up 5 bases and J gave up 7 bases; unmatched junction bases: 5. This CDR3 comprises 15 residues. The CDR3: CASSQTSGGLNEQFF. The CDR3 DNA sequence: TGTGCCAGCAGCCAGACTAGCGGGGGGTTAAATGAGCAGTTCTTC.